Below are 25 T cell receptor beta chains sequenced from a single sample in a study of T cells in Graves' hyperthyroidism and ophthalmopathy. Using RNA transcripts as the source, TCR beta CDR3 regions were amplified. An initial round of RT-PCR targeting the TCR CDR3 relied on the HTBI primer set. Via MiXCR, TCRdb re-called the multiplex PCR reads, giving one row per CDR3 protein. The sample has approximately 360,000 distinct CDR3 sequences, 15% to 17% seen once. The sequenced sample consisted of blood. These receptors were collected from a woman aged 18-29 years with Graves' hyperthyroidism that later progressed to Graves' ophthalmopathy.

The rearrangement uses TRBV15 and TRBJ2-5, with 9 bases identical to TRBD1. J gave up 5 bases and V 4 bases, and 17 bases lay outside the gene matches. The CDR3 loop spans 18 amino acids. Germline values: CDR1 LNHNV, CDR2 YYDKDF (reference sequence). The CDR3 bases are TGTGCCACCAGCAATCGCCGCTTTGGACAGGGGATAGGGGAGACCCAGTACTTC. This translates into CATSNRRFGQGIGETQYF. Full variable domain (rest looked up from reference TRBV15 and TRBJ2-5): DAMVIQNPRYQVTQFGKPVTLSCSQTLNHNVMYWYQQKSSQAPKLLFHYYDKDFNNEADTPDNFQSRRPNTSFCFLDIRSPGLGDTAMYLCATSNRRFGQGIGETQYFGPGTRLLVL.

This CDR3 reads CASAPGTYNEQFF. Here the CDR3 DNA reads TGTGCCAGCGCCCCGGGGACCTACAATGAGCAGTTCTTC. This chain uses TRBV9 with TRBJ2-1; possibly TRBD2 for D (5 bases). This CDR3 region has 13 residues. The germline gives CDR1 SGDLS, CDR2 YYNGEE. V was clipped by 7 bases and J by 2 bases, with 10 bases between them.

Many counts were recorded for this clonotype. This sequence joins TRBV6-5 and TRBJ2-7; 9 nucleotides line up with TRBD2. The germline V gene encodes CDR1 MNHEY and CDR2 SVGAGI. The ends lost 0 bases at V and 1 base at J; junction bases unmatched: 13. This CDR3 is 19 amino acids long. This chain's CDR3 is CASSYSMGRLAGRSYEQYF. The CDR3 DNA reads TGTGCCAGCAGTTACTCGATGGGTAGGCTAGCGGGGAGATCCTACGAGCAGTACTTC.

This clonotype was picked up a small number of times. This sequence joins TRBV20-1 and TRBJ1-1, with a tentative D call TRBD1 (5 bases). The germline CDR1 and CDR2 sequences are DFQATT and SNEGSKA (reference sequence). Between the trimmed V and J ends, which lost 3 bases and 3 bases, there was a span of 14 bases. The CDR3 consists of 14 residues. This CDR3 is CSASPRGRDTEAFF. DNA of the CDR3: TGCAGTGCTAGTCCGAGGGGCAGGGACACTGAAGCTTTCTTT.

For this clonotype: Being one base from a much bigger clone, this may be a read error. The V and J genes are TRBV12-3 or TRBV12-4 and TRBJ2-7; 9 bases fit TRBD2. The CDR3 has 15 amino acids. The CDR3 coding sequence is TGTGCCAGCAGTTCTATAAGCGGGAGGACTTACGGGCAGTACTTC. Protein sequence: CASSSISGRTYGQYF.

In this sample, this clonotype turned up many times. This sequence joins TRBV3-1 and TRBJ2-2; 10 positions match TRBD2. This CDR3 spans 16 amino acids. V trimming: 4 bases; J trimming: 6 bases; junction bases outside the gene matches: 8. Per the germline V gene, CDR1 is LGHDT and CDR2 is YNNKEL (reference sequence). The CDR3 here is CASSRPGLAHPGELFF. Here the CDR3 DNA reads TGTGCCAGCAGCCGACCGGGACTAGCGCATCCCGGGGAGCTGTTTTTT.

The chain has TRBV4-1 and TRBJ2-3; D is uncertain. The CDR3 runs 13 residues. The V and J ends lost 4 bases and 13 bases respectively, with 18 bases between them. Germline values: CDR1 MGHRA, CDR2 YSYEKL. Here the CDR3 DNA reads TGCGCCAGCAGCCCGCTCCCCGGAACAGATAAGTATTTT. Protein sequence: CASSPLPGTDKYF.

This clonotype was detected ten times or more. The V gene is TRBV14, the J gene TRBJ1-2; TRBD1 matches 9 bases. CDR1 SGHDN and CDR2 FVKESK come from the germline V gene. The CDR3 loop spans 18 amino acids. V shed 0 bases and J 2 bases; nucleotides not matched to a gene: 10. The CDR3 bases are TGTGCCAGCAGCCAAGAAGGGACCCTGACAGGGGGAAACTATGGCTACACCTTC. Translated: CASSQEGTLTGGNYGYTF.

This clonotype was seen repeatedly, ten times or more. The chain is built from TRBV29-1 and TRBJ1-1, with D unclear. The CDR3 runs 11 residues. CDR1 SQVTM and CDR2 ANQGSEA come from the germline V gene. Trimming stripped 7 bases from V and 7 bases from J, with 13 bases between. The chain's CDR3 is CSASYGVEAFF. In nucleotides, the CDR3 is TGCAGCGCTTCTTACGGAGTTGAAGCTTTCTTT. Combining the CDR3 with reference TRBV29-1 and TRBJ1-1 gives the whole variable domain SAVISQKPSRDICQRGTSLTIQCQVDSQVTMMFWYRQQPGQSLTLIATANQGSEATYESGFVIDKFPISRPNLTFSTLTVSNMSPEDSSIYLCSASYGVEAFFGQGTRLTVV.

In the case of this clonotype: A clone one base away is much larger, so this may be a read error. The chain uses TRBV7-8 and TRBJ2-7; 8 bases line up with TRBD1. The CDR3 runs 14 residues. The germline gives CDR1 SGHVS, CDR2 FQNEAQ. Unmatched junction bases numbered 8, after V lost 8 bases and J lost 2 bases. The chain's CDR3 is CASGPRGRAYEQYF. The CDR3 DNA reads as TGTGCCAGCGGCCCCAGGGGGCGCGCCTACGAGCAGTACTTC.

This clonotype appeared a few times. The V gene is TRBV4-2, the J gene TRBJ1-6; the match to TRBD1 covers 7 bases. Trimming at V came to 3 bases and at J to 6 bases, leaving 5 bases not matched to a gene. This CDR3 comprises 15 residues. Germline assignment: CDR1 LGHNA and CDR2 YNFKEQ. For the CDR3, the DNA is TGTGCCAGCAGCCATAGCAGGGACAGTAATTCACCCCTCCACTTT. It yields the protein CASSHSRDSNSPLHF.

This clonotype was seen many times. The gene calls are TRBV9 and TRBJ2-3; 10 nucleotides agree with TRBD2. From germline, CDR1 is SGDLS and CDR2 YYNGEE. The CDR3 totals 16 residues. Trimming cost V 4 bases and J 2 bases; bases outside gene matches: 7. CDR3 residues: CASSPGLAPYTDTQYF. In DNA form, the CDR3 reads TGTGCCAGCAGCCCGGGACTAGCGCCTTACACAGATACGCAGTATTTT.

A few counts support this clonotype. This sequence joins TRBV19 and TRBJ2-1, with 8 bases fitting TRBD1. The CDR3 extends over 15 amino acids. Looked up from germline, CDR1 is LNHDA and CDR2 is SQIVND (reference sequence). V lost 2 bases and J lost 6; bases outside the gene matches: 6. DNA for the CDR3: TGTGCCAGTAGTATATATAGGGACAGGATCAATGAGCAGTTCTTC. As protein: CASSIYRDRINEQFF.

The chain recombines TRBV30 with TRBJ2-3, with D tentatively TRBD1 or TRBD2 (5 bases each). CDR3 length: 15 amino acids. The V gene's germline CDR1 is GTSNPN and CDR2 SVGIG (reference sequence). Deletions cut 3 bases from V and 6 bases from J, with 19 bases between. The CDR3: CAWSTIPGTHDTQYF. The CDR3 DNA sequence: TGTGCCTGGAGCACGATCCCCGGGACGCATGATACGCAGTATTTT.

This clonotype was counted many times. The V call is TRBV27, the J call TRBJ1-5; D is possibly TRBD1 (5 bases). The ends were cut back, 5 bases at V and 7 bases at J, with 24 bases in the middle. The V gene's germline CDR1 is MNHEY and CDR2 SMNVEV (reference sequence). There are 17 residues in the CDR3. The CDR3 DNA is TGTGCCAGCAGTCCACTGGGCCCCAGGGCCACCTCGCAGCCCCAGCATTTT. Its protein product is CASSPLGPRATSQPQHF.

The table lists this clonotype with many counts. V is TRBV7-3 and J is TRBJ2-3; 8 bases are a match to TRBD1. Per germline, CDR1 SGHTA and CDR2 FQGTGA. Losses at the gene ends were 4 bases for V and 0 bases for J; bases not matched to a gene: 6. The CDR3 sequence is 16 residues long. This chain's CDR3 is CASSSNTGGSTDTQYF. The CDR3, as DNA: TGTGCCAGCAGCTCCAACACAGGGGGGAGCACAGATACGCAGTATTTT.

Ten or more counts support this clonotype. This chain links TRBV11-2 with TRBJ2-7, with TRBD2 matching over 7 bases. Germline CDR1 SGHAT, CDR2 FQNNGV. The length of the CDR3 is 14 residues. After removal of 3 bases from V and 2 bases from J, the junction contained 4 bases not matched to a gene. CDR3 sequence: CASSFSRGAYEQYF. The CDR3 bases are TGTGCCAGCAGCTTCTCCCGGGGGGCCTACGAGCAGTACTTC.

This clonotype was detected ten times or more. The chain employs TRBV2 and TRBJ2-1; the match to TRBD2 covers 9 bases. Germline assignment: CDR1 SNHLY and CDR2 FYNNEI. The junction had 10 bases not matched to a gene; V was cut back by 9 bases and J by 7 bases. The CDR3 loop spans 14 amino acids. The CDR3 reads CASSRLAEGNEQFF. The CDR3, as DNA: TGTGCCAGTAGCCGACTAGCGGAGGGGAATGAGCAGTTCTTC.

Concerning this clonotype: A much larger clone lies a single base off, so this may be a read error. V gene TRBV27 combines with J gene TRBJ2-7; D tentatively fits TRBD1 or TRBD2 (5 bases each). CDR1 and CDR2 from the germline V gene are MNHEY and SMNVEV (reference sequence). V was clipped by 1 base and J by 5 bases, with 15 bases between them. This CDR3 is 15 amino acids long. The CDR3 DNA is TGTGCCAGCAGTTTATATTGGGACGAACAGGACGAGCAGTACTTC. It codes for CASSLYWDEQDEQYF.

This clonotype has a count of ten or more. This chain joins TRBV3-1 and TRBJ2-4, with a tentative D call TRBD1 (6 bases). Germline-derived CDR1 and CDR2 are LGHDT and YNNKEL (reference sequence). V lost 3 bases, J lost 9 bases, and 15 bases lay in between. This CDR3 contains 14 residues. CDR3: CASSHVTGSGIQYF. CDR3 coding DNA: TGTGCCAGCAGCCACGTAACAGGGTCGGGCATTCAGTACTTC.

The chain is built from TRBV4-1 and TRBJ2-7; 11 bases align to TRBD2. The J segment lost 3 bases and the V segment lost 1 base, leaving 2 bases of the junction unmatched. The V gene's germline CDR1 is MGHRA and CDR2 YSYEKL. The CDR3 length is 15 residues. The chain's CDR3 is CASSQAGTSGYEQYF. CDR3 nucleotide sequence: TGCGCCAGCAGCCAAGCCGGGACTAGCGGCTACGAGCAGTACTTC.

This clonotype was detected many times. The V call is TRBV14, the J call TRBJ1-2; tentative D call: TRBD1 (6 bases). The CDR3 runs 13 residues. Between the trimmed V and J ends, which lost 5 bases and 7 bases, there was a span of 14 bases. Germline-derived CDR1 and CDR2 are SGHDN and FVKESK. CDR3 sequence reads: CASSATGYPGYTF. The CDR3 DNA follows: TGTGCCAGCAGCGCCACAGGGTACCCTGGCTACACCTTC.

This clonotype was recorded at least ten times. The chain uses TRBV6-1 and TRBJ2-7; the match to TRBD1 covers 7 bases. CDR1 is MNHNS, CDR2 SASEGT, per germline. There are 13 residues in the CDR3. After removal of 8 bases from V and 5 bases from J, the junction contained 9 bases not matched to a gene. In DNA form, the CDR3 reads TGTGCCAGCCGACAGGGTCTAAGAAACGAGCAGTACTTC. Its protein is CASRQGLRNEQYF.

There are many counts of this clonotype. The rearrangement uses TRBV5-1 and TRBJ2-5; 7 positions agree with TRBD1. The CDR3 runs 12 residues. V lost 9 bases to trimming and J lost 3 bases; unmatched junction nucleotides: 5. Germline V gene lookup returns CDR1 SGHRS and CDR2 YFSETQ. The CDR3 protein is CATRDSEETQYF. As DNA, the CDR3 is TGCGCCACCAGGGACAGTGAAGAGACCCAGTACTTC.

The chain carries TRBV19 and TRBJ2-1; 7 nucleotides agree with TRBD2. With 5 bases clipped from V and 0 bases from J, the junction kept 7 bases outside the gene matches. Per the germline V gene, CDR1 is LNHDA and CDR2 is SQIVND (reference sequence). This CDR3 spans 16 amino acids. The CDR3 region is CASSSLAASSYNEQFF. In nucleotides, the CDR3 is TGTGCCAGTAGTTCCCTAGCGGCCAGCTCCTACAATGAGCAGTTCTTC.